The next 22 T cell receptor beta chains were all read from a single sample in a study of blood T cells in healthy people across ages. The second PCR ran about 6 to 11 cycles with a sample-barcoded 5' primer and J-beta primers. TCRdb redid the calling of the 5' RACE reads with MiXCR, one entry per CDR3 protein. Among about 1 million distinct CDR3 sequences listed, under 45% were seen once. The source material was blood. These receptors all come from a woman aged 55-70 years in good health.

The chain carries TRBV19 and TRBJ2-7; D is perhaps TRBD2 (6 bases). Germline loops: CDR1 LNHDA, CDR2 SQIVND (reference sequence). This CDR3 spans 15 amino acids. Between the trimmed V and J ends, which lost 1 base and 3 bases, there was a span of 13 bases. Here the CDR3 reads CASSIGGTSSYEQYF. Written as DNA, the CDR3 is TGTGCCAGTAGTATAGGAGGAACTAGCAGCTACGAGCAGTACTTC.

The rearrangement joins TRBV6-5 to TRBJ2-7; D is unresolved. Germline CDR1 is MNHEY and CDR2 is SVGAGI. V was clipped by 2 bases and J by 3 bases, with 17 bases between them. This CDR3 spans 16 amino acids. The CDR3 DNA is TGTGCCAGCAGTTACGGGATGGAAGGGAAATTCTACGAGCAGTACTTC. Translated: CASSYGMEGKFYEQYF.

The chain is built from TRBV5-1 and TRBJ2-5; D remains unclear. CDR3 length equals 14 residues. The V gene's germline CDR1 is SGHRS and CDR2 YFSETQ. V gave up 0 bases and J gave up 5 bases, with 11 bases separating them. This CDR3 reads CASSLASPPETQYF. DNA for the CDR3: TGCGCCAGCAGCTTGGCTTCCCCCCCGGAGACCCAGTACTTC.

This rearrangement joins TRBV7-6 to TRBJ2-1; D unclear. Trimming took off 5 bases at V and 5 bases at J, with 7 bases between the two ends. This CDR3 has 12 amino acids. The germline V gene has CDR1 SGHVS and CDR2 FNYEAQ. The CDR3 reads CASSGRNNEQFF. CDR3 nucleotide sequence: TGTGCCAGCAGCGGCCGGAACAATGAGCAGTTCTTC.

In this sample, this clonotype turned up a few times. This chain connects TRBV12-3 or TRBV12-4 to TRBJ1-1; D gene ambiguous. The CDR3 is 13 residues long. V lost 2 bases and J lost 0, with 4 bases in between. For the CDR3, the DNA is TGTGCCAGCAGTTTAAAAATGAACACTGAAGCTTTCTTT. Translating gives CASSLKMNTEAFF.

CDR3 amino acids: CASSLGRASGRGEQYF. As DNA, the CDR3 is TGTGCCAGCAGCTTAGGAAGGGCTAGCGGGAGAGGTGAGCAGTACTTC. This sequence joins TRBV7-9 and TRBJ2-7, with 10 bases that match TRBD2. Germline V gene data show CDR1 as SEHNR and CDR2 as FQNEAQ (reference sequence). The CDR3 length is 16 residues. J gave up 7 bases and V 1 base, and 10 bases lay outside the gene matches.

The chain couples TRBV11-2 to TRBJ2-5; D is tentatively TRBD1 or TRBD2 (7 bases each). The assigned J gene may be wrong: the sequence end matches TRBJ2-7 better. The CDR3 is made up of 18 amino acids. Germline-derived CDR1 and CDR2 are SGHAT and FQNNGV. The chain's CDR3 is CASSLAQGGGPFSYEQYF. The CDR3 DNA reads as TGTGCCAGCAGCTTAGCCCAGGGGGGAGGGCCATTCTCCTACGAGCAGTACTTC.

This clonotype was recorded many times. V gene TRBV7-9 combines with J gene TRBJ2-7; 8 bases are shared with TRBD2. This CDR3 spans 18 amino acids. Germline V gene data show CDR1 as SEHNR and CDR2 as FQNEAQ (reference sequence). The ends lost 5 bases at V and 4 bases at J; junction bases unmatched: 19. This CDR3 reads CASSARPSSSGYVYEQYF. In DNA, the CDR3 is TGTGCCAGCAGCGCCCGCCCTTCTTCTAGCGGGTACGTTTACGAGCAGTACTTC.

This clonotype came up a few times. V gene TRBV7-2 combines with J gene TRBJ2-1, with D perhaps TRBD1 (6 bases). The CDR3 is 15 residues long. Germline assignment: CDR1 SGHTA and CDR2 FQGNSA. The V gene lost 5 bases and the J gene lost 8 bases, with 19 bases spanning the gap. The DNA of the CDR3 is TGTGCCAGCAGCCAAAGGGCAGGGGAACGGGATGAGCAGTTCTTC. Protein product: CASSQRAGERDEQFF.

This clonotype was observed a handful of times. The V gene is TRBV7-2, the J gene TRBJ2-7; 8 nucleotides match TRBD1. Trimming at V came to 5 bases and at J to 5 bases, leaving 8 bases not matched to a gene. There are 14 residues in the CDR3. Germline values: CDR1 SGHTA, CDR2 FQGNSA. The CDR3 DNA reads TGTGCCAGCAGCCACCGGACAGGGACCCACGAGCAGTACTTC. Amino acids: CASSHRTGTHEQYF.

CDR3 bases: TGTGCTAGTGGTTTGGGGCTAGCGGGAGGCACAGATACGCAGTATTTT. The encoded protein is CASGLGLAGGTDTQYF. V gene TRBV12-5 combines with J gene TRBJ2-3, with TRBD2 matching 10 bases. V shed 1 base, J shed 1 base, and the junction held 2 bases outside the gene matches. The CDR3 is 16 amino acids. Germline V lookup: CDR1 LGHNT, CDR2 FRNRAP.

In its sample, this clonotype was seen many times. The gene calls are TRBV4-1 and TRBJ2-5; 10 bases agree with TRBD1. V lost 3 bases to trimming and J lost 4 bases; unmatched junction nucleotides: 8. There are 16 residues in the CDR3. Germline V lookup: CDR1 MGHRA, CDR2 YSYEKL. The CDR3 sequence: CASSQTGTGARETQYF. DNA for the CDR3: TGCGCCAGCAGCCAGACCGGGACAGGGGCCCGAGAGACCCAGTACTTC.

The CDR3 DNA follows: TGCAGTGCTAGAGATTCAGGGAGCTCCTACGAGCAGTACTTC. Protein product: CSARDSGSSYEQYF. J is TRBJ2-7 and V is TRBV20-1; the D call may be TRBD1 or TRBD2 (5 bases each). The CDR3 contains 14 residues. Trimming cost V 0 bases and J 0 bases, with 9 bases left between them. Germline CDR1 reads DFQATT; CDR2 reads SNEGSKA (reference sequence).

This clonotype was counted a few times. V gene TRBV20-1 combines with J gene TRBJ2-4, with a tentative D call TRBD2 (6 bases). The J call is in doubt because the DNA end fits TRBJ2-7 better. CDR3 length: 13 amino acids. The V gene's germline CDR1 is DFQATT and CDR2 SNEGSKA (reference sequence). CDR3 amino acids: CSALFAGLDEQYF. The CDR3 coding sequence is TGCAGTGCTCTATTCGCGGGACTCGACGAGCAGTACTTC.

The V and J genes are TRBV7-3 and TRBJ2-1, with TRBD2 matching 15 bases. Germline lookup yields CDR1 SGHTA and CDR2 FQGTGA. The CDR3 spans 18 residues. The V gene end was trimmed by 5 bases and the J gene end by 5 bases; junction bases not matched to a gene: 10. The CDR3 DNA follows: TGTGCCAGCAGCCCCCGAGGACTAGCGGGAGGGCCGCACAATGAGCAGTTCTTC. Protein product: CASSPRGLAGGPHNEQFF.

The rearrangement uses TRBV7-9 and TRBJ2-5; D is perhaps TRBD1 (6 bases). Germline V gene lookup returns CDR1 SEHNR and CDR2 FQNEAQ (reference sequence). This CDR3 is built from 14 residues. The V end lost 6 bases, the J end lost 1 base, and 12 bases lay between the germline ends. DNA of the CDR3: TGTGCCAGCAGACCGGACAGCCTCCAAGAGACCCAGTACTTC. It translates to CASRPDSLQETQYF.

This rearrangement joins TRBV18 to TRBJ2-4; D unresolved. The better agreement between TRBJ2-7 and the DNA end casts doubt on the J call. Germline V lookup: CDR1 KGHSH, CDR2 LQKENI. The CDR3 totals 14 residues. CDR3 protein: CASSPGSGRAEQYF. In DNA, the CDR3 is TGTGCCAGCTCACCAGGCTCCGGAAGGGCCGAGCAGTACTTC.

The chain links TRBV3-1 to TRBJ2-1, with D perhaps matching TRBD1 (5 bases). The germline V gene encodes CDR1 LGHDT and CDR2 YNNKEL (reference sequence). V lost 5 bases, J lost 5 bases, and 10 bases lay in between. This CDR3 comprises 13 residues. The CDR3, as DNA: TGTGCCAGCAGCAGCAGGGTAGACAATGAGCAGTTCTTC. Translating it yields CASSSRVDNEQFF.

The chain uses TRBV7-2 and TRBJ1-2; maybe TRBD1 (5 bases). V lost 4 bases, J lost 7 bases, and 13 bases lay in between. The CDR3 spans 13 residues. The germline V gene encodes CDR1 SGHTA and CDR2 FQGNSA. The CDR3 spells CASSSGGGSGYTF. CDR3 sequence (DNA): TGTGCCAGCAGCTCGGGCGGGGGGAGTGGCTACACCTTC. The whole variable domain, remainder taken from reference TRBV7-2 and TRBJ1-2, is GAGVSQSPSNKVTEKGKDVELRCDPISGHTALYWYRQSLGQGLEFLIYFQGNSAPDKSGLPSDRFSAERTGGSVSTLTIQRTQQEDSAVYLCASSSGGGSGYTFGSGTRLTVV.

This clonotype was seen a few times. The rearrangement uses TRBV14 and TRBJ1-1; tentative D call: TRBD1 (6 bases). V was trimmed by 3 bases and J by 6 bases, leaving 29 bases between them. The CDR3 contains 19 residues. CDR1 and CDR2 from the germline V gene are SGHDN and FVKESK. This CDR3 reads CASSHAARGAGSWRAEAFF. In nucleotides, the CDR3 is TGTGCCAGCAGCCACGCCGCCCGGGGGGCAGGCAGTTGGAGGGCTGAAGCTTTCTTT.

The chain employs TRBV6-5 and TRBJ2-7; TRBD1 agrees at 7 bases. Per germline, CDR1 MNHEY and CDR2 SVGAGI. The CDR3 loop spans 14 amino acids. V lost 7 bases, J lost 3 bases, and 9 bases stayed unmatched. The CDR3 reads CASKGAGGVYEQYF. The CDR3 DNA follows: TGTGCCAGCAAGGGGGCTGGGGGCGTCTACGAGCAGTACTTC.

In its sample, this clonotype was seen once. The chain joins TRBV20-1 to TRBJ2-1; D possibly corresponds to TRBD2 (5 bases). Trimming took 6 bases from V and 1 from J, leaving 10 bases between them. CDR3 size: 13 residues. Germline CDR1 DFQATT, CDR2 SNEGSKA (reference sequence). Here the CDR3 reads CSATSGSYNEQFF. In DNA form, the CDR3 reads TGCAGTGCCACCAGCGGATCCTACAATGAGCAGTTCTTC.